The 23 T cell receptor beta chains presented below share a single source sample, sequenced in a study of blood T cells in healthy people across ages. Through a sample-barcoded 5' primer and a J-beta primer mix, a second PCR was run for 7 to 11 cycles. TCRdb re-analysed the 5' RACE reads in MiXCR, keeping a single row per CDR3 protein. The data contain 850,000 or so distinct CDR3 sequences, around 26% of them seen just once; the ten biggest clones take up roughly 17%. Specimen: blood. All receptors come from a woman aged 80 or over in good health.

With regard to this clonotype: The junction shows a germline mismatch at one end, possibly a read error. V gene TRBV15 combines with J gene TRBJ2-3, with 12 positions matching TRBD2. The CDR3 has 18 amino acids. The germline V gene has CDR1 LNHNV and CDR2 YYDKDF (reference sequence). The CDR3: CATSRKTSGGIGTDAQYF. The CDR3 DNA reads TGTGCCACCAGCAGAAAGACTAGCGGGGGCATCGGGACAGATGCGCAGTATTTT.

V and J are TRBV7-2 and TRBJ1-6, with D unclear. In germline, CDR1 is SGHTA, CDR2 FQGNSA. The CDR3 is made up of 12 amino acids. Deletions cut 1 base from V and 14 bases from J, with 9 bases between. Here the CDR3 reads CASSLERGSLHF. The CDR3 region has the DNA TGTGCCAGCAGCTTAGAGAGAGGTTCCCTCCACTTT.

This clonotype was detected ten times or more. This rearrangement joins TRBV6-6 to TRBJ2-3; possible D gene TRBD2, 5 bases. The germline V and J ends were trimmed by 0 bases and 2 bases, with 9 bases remaining between them. Germline lookup yields CDR1 MNHNY and CDR2 SVGAGI (reference sequence). This CDR3 spans 15 amino acids. CDR3 region: CASSYSSDSTDTQYF. The CDR3 DNA reads as TGTGCCAGCAGTTACTCTAGCGATTCCACAGATACGCAGTATTTT.

This clonotype was seen a single time. The chain carries TRBV7-8 and TRBJ2-2; D may be TRBD2 (5 bases). Germline CDR1 and CDR2: SGHVS and FQNEAQ. The CDR3 totals 13 residues. The CDR3 DNA sequence: TGTGCTACCAAACGGGGGAACACCGGGGAGCTGTTTTTT. The encoded protein is CATKRGNTGELFF. Drawing the rest from reference TRBV7-8 and TRBJ2-2, the complete variable domain is GAGVSQSPRYKVAKRGQDVALRCDPISGHVSLFWYQQALGQGPEFLTYFQNEAQLDKSGLPSDRFFAERPEGSVSTLKIQRTQQEDSAVYLCATKRGNTGELFFGEGSRLTVL.

The gene calls are TRBV11-2 and TRBJ2-7; 9 bases map to TRBD1. The CDR3 contains 14 residues. Germline V lookup: CDR1 SGHAT, CDR2 FQNNGV. Losses at the gene ends were 5 bases for V and 6 bases for J; bases not matched to a gene: 8. DNA of the CDR3: TGTGCCAGCAGCGCCGGGACAGGGCGGGCCGAGCAGTACTTC. As protein: CASSAGTGRAEQYF.

V and J are TRBV10-3 and TRBJ2-4; D is possibly TRBD1 or TRBD2 (6 bases each). The germline CDR1 and CDR2 sequences are ENHRY and SYGVKD. The CDR3 is 19 residues long. The V gene lost 2 bases and the J gene lost 1 base, with 21 bases spanning the gap. This CDR3 is CAISEPFAPGAKAKNIQYF. The CDR3 DNA follows: TGTGCCATCAGTGAGCCATTTGCTCCGGGGGCCAAGGCCAAAAACATTCAGTACTTC.

As concerns this clonotype: Just one base apart from a much larger clone, this may be a read error. The genes are TRBV18 and TRBJ2-7, with D perhaps matching TRBD2 (5 bases). Germline loops: CDR1 KGHSH, CDR2 LQKENI. Trimming removed 2 bases from V and 4 bases from J, with 21 bases in between. This CDR3 region has 17 residues. CDR3 nucleotides: TGTGCCAGCTCACCAAAAGTTCCTCCAGGACTCTTATACGAGCAGTACTTC. Amino acid sequence: CASSPKVPPGLLYEQYF.

This clonotype was detected many times. The chain recombines TRBV28 with TRBJ2-4; 8 bases fit TRBD1. Germline CDR1 and CDR2: MDHEN and SYDVKM. V dropped 6 bases and J dropped 0; count of bases not matched to a gene: 13. The CDR3 runs to 18 residues. CDR3 DNA sequence: TGTGCCAGCAGCTCGACGCTTCAGGGGGCGAAAGCCAAAAACATTCAGTACTTC. Translating it yields CASSSTLQGAKAKNIQYF.

This clonotype showed up just a few times. This chain uses TRBV7-9 with TRBJ1-5; 9 bases line up with TRBD1. Germline CDR1 and CDR2: SEHNR and FQNEAQ (reference sequence). With 4 bases clipped from V and 4 bases from J, the junction kept 5 bases outside the gene matches. The CDR3 is 15 residues long. The CDR3 nucleotides are TGTGCCAGCAGCTCGCCCGGACAGGGGAATCAGCCCCAGCATTTT. Its protein product is CASSSPGQGNQPQHF.

The CDR3 bases are TGTGCCAGCAGTTTTGCCGGGTCTGGTGAGCAGTACTTC. Residues: CASSFAGSGEQYF. The genes are TRBV27 and TRBJ2-7, with D hard to call. The CDR3 extends over 13 amino acids. V was shortened by 3 bases and J by 7 bases, with 13 bases between the two germline ends. Germline CDR1 reads MNHEY; CDR2 reads SMNVEV (reference sequence).

This chain joins TRBV7-6 and TRBJ2-2; no clear D. The CDR3 loop spans 15 amino acids. With 1 base removed from V and 5 bases from J, the gap between germline ends came to 11 bases. Germline CDR1 SGHVS, CDR2 FNYEAQ. This CDR3 is CASSLDIYQTGELFF. As DNA, the CDR3 is TGTGCCAGCAGCTTAGATATCTACCAAACCGGGGAGCTGTTTTTT.

This clonotype has at least ten counts. J is TRBJ2-1 and V is TRBV20-1, with 7 bases that match TRBD1. Germline CDR1 DFQATT, CDR2 SNEGSKA (reference sequence). J was trimmed by 4 bases and V by 0 bases; bases with no gene match: 6. This CDR3 is 15 amino acids long. The CDR3 coding sequence is TGCAGTGCTAGAGATCGGGACAGACTTTACAATGAGCAGTTCTTC. It yields the protein CSARDRDRLYNEQFF.

The rearrangement joins TRBV20-1 to TRBJ1-3, with a weak D call TRBD1 (6 bases). V lost 7 bases, J lost 2 bases, and 9 bases lay in between. Germline V gene data show CDR1 as DFQATT and CDR2 as SNEGSKA (reference sequence). The CDR3 totals 12 residues. The CDR3: CSGRGAGNTIYF. The DNA of the CDR3 is TGCAGTGGTAGGGGGGCTGGAAACACCATATATTTT.

This clonotype was recorded at least ten times. The chain couples TRBV9 to TRBJ1-1; 7 nucleotides agree with TRBD1. V trimming: 0 bases; J trimming: 11 bases; junction bases outside the gene matches: 7. CDR3 length equals 13 residues. Germline V gene sequence: CDR1 SGDLS, CDR2 YYNGEE. The DNA for the CDR3 is TGTGCCAGCAGCGTAGAAGAGGGGGCATCGGCTTTCTTT. Amino acid sequence: CASSVEEGASAFF.

Regarding this clonotype: A much larger clonotype is one base distant, so this may be a read error. The chain uses TRBV20-1 and TRBJ1-2; 9 bases are a match to TRBD1. CDR3 length equals 14 residues. Germline V CDR1 and CDR2: DFQATT, SNEGSKA (reference sequence). CDR3 sequence (DNA): TGCAGTGCTAGGGGTGACAGGGGGGCCTATGACTACACCTTC. Protein product: CSARGDRGAYDYTF.

V is TRBV30 and J is TRBJ1-4, with TRBD1 matching over 7 bases. Losses at the gene ends were 3 bases for V and 0 bases for J; bases not matched to a gene: 7. Per the germline V gene, CDR1 is GTSNPN and CDR2 is SVGIG (reference sequence). The length of the CDR3 is 16 residues. Written as DNA, the CDR3 is TGTGCCTGGAGCTTGACAGGGCGGTCAACTAATGAAAAACTGTTTTTT. It is translated as CAWSLTGRSTNEKLFF.

This clonotype appeared many times. The chain combines TRBV29-1 with TRBJ1-1; 7 bases are a match to TRBD1. Germline V gives CDR1 SQVTM, CDR2 ANQGSEA. CDR3 length: 10 residues. V shed 3 bases and J 11 bases; nucleotides not matched to a gene: 3. The CDR3: CSVEQGEAFF. The CDR3, as DNA: TGCAGCGTTGAGCAGGGGGAGGCTTTCTTT.

This clonotype was picked up a small number of times. This clone may be a read error of a much larger clone one base away. The rearrangement links TRBV7-2 to TRBJ2-1, with unresolved D. Germline loops: CDR1 SGHTA, CDR2 FQGNSA. V was trimmed by 4 bases and J by 7 bases, leaving 14 bases between them. This CDR3 is built from 14 residues. CDR3 sequence: CASSSEWIWNEQFF. The CDR3 coding sequence is TGTGCCAGCAGCTCGGAGTGGATTTGGAATGAGCAGTTCTTC.

Turning to this clonotype: The junction departs from germline at one end; a sequencing error may be responsible. The chain uses TRBV5-5 and TRBJ2-7; 8 bases fit TRBD2. The V gene's germline CDR1 is SGHKS and CDR2 YYEKEE (reference sequence). CDR3 length: 15 amino acids. CDR3 in amino acids: CASSQLGRGDYVQYF. CDR3 coding DNA: TGTGCCAGCAGCCAGCTCGGGCGGGGGGACTACGTGCAGTACTTC.

This clonotype was counted ten times or more. The V and J genes are TRBV6-5 and TRBJ2-7; TRBD1 is a possible D gene (6 bases). Between the trimmed V and J ends, which lost 5 bases and 6 bases, there was a span of 11 bases. Germline V gene data show CDR1 as MNHEY and CDR2 as SVGAGI. The CDR3 covers 12 residues. The CDR3 region has the DNA TGTGCCAGCAGTCAGCAGGGGTTCGAGCAGTACTTC. This encodes CASSQQGFEQYF.

V is TRBV11-1 and J is TRBJ1-5; tentative D call: TRBD1 (5 bases). The length of the CDR3 is 14 residues. Trimming cost V 8 bases and J 0 bases, with 11 bases left between them. From germline, CDR1 is SGHAT and CDR2 FQDESV (reference sequence). The CDR3 nucleotides read TGTGCCAGCCTCGGGGGGACTAGCAATCAGCCCCAGCATTTT. This sequence encodes CASLGGTSNQPQHF. Supplemented by reference TRBV11-1 and TRBJ1-5, the full variable domain reads EAEVAQSPRYKITEKSQAVAFWCDPISGHATLYWYRQILGQGPELLVQFQDESVVDDSQLPKDRFSAERLKGVDSTLKIQPAELGDSAMYLCASLGGTSNQPQHFGDGTRLSIL.

In this sample, this clonotype turned up many times. This chain connects TRBV20-1 to TRBJ2-4; TRBD2 might be the D (6 bases). V was clipped by 3 bases and J by 1 base, with 13 bases between them. From germline, CDR1 is DFQATT and CDR2 SNEGSKA (reference sequence). The CDR3 is made up of 15 amino acids. This CDR3 is CSASSAGRAKNIQYF. The CDR3 bases are TGCAGTGCTAGCTCCGCAGGGAGGGCCAAAAACATTCAGTACTTC.

Points on this clonotype: It may be a read error: a sequence one base away is much more abundant. CDR3 loop: CASSYSTGIGYGHTF. DNA of the CDR3: TGTGCCAGCAGTTACTCGACAGGGATAGGGTATGGCCACACCTTC. This chain joins TRBV6-5 and TRBJ1-2; TRBD1 matches 7 bases. This CDR3 comprises 15 residues. The germline V gene has CDR1 MNHEY and CDR2 SVGAGI.